This T cell receptor beta chain was profiled in a study of blood T cell repertoires in COVID-19. Study details: The study drew acute and convalescent COVID-19 samples from the United States, Italy and Spain. T cells, B-cell-depleted T cells, or PBMCs provided the cDNA or gDNA that served as material.

Only in-frame clones appear in the TCRdb table, and some are missing; sequencing was by immunoSEQ multiplex PCR. The sample has hundreds of thousands of clones, about 84% seen once. The CDR3 is made up of 15 amino acids. The ends were cut back, 5 bases at V and 2 bases at J, with 13 bases in the middle. Looked up from germline, CDR1 is MNHEY and CDR2 is SVGAGI. Sequencing used peripheral blood. The clonotype originates from a woman older than 75 with COVID-19, enrolled during active disease. The V gene is TRBV6-5, the J gene TRBJ2-1; D might be TRBD1 (6 bases). CDR3 coding DNA: TGTGCCAGCAGTAGAACGGACAGACCCTACAATGAGCAGTTCTTC. Amino acid sequence: CASSRTDRPYNEQFF.